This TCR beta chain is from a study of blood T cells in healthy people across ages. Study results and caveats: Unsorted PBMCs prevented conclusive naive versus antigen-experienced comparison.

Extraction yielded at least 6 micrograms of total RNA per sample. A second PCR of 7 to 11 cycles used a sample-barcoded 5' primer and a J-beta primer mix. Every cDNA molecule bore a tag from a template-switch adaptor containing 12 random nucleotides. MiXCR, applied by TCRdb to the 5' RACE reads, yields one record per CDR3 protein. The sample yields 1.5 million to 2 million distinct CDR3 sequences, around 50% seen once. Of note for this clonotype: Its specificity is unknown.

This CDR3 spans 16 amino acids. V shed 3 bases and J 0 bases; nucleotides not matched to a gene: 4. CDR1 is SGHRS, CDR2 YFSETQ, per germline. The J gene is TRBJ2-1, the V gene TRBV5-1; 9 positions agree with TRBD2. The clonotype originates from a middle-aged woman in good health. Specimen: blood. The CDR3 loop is CASSSGTSTSYNEQFF. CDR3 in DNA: TGCGCCAGCAGCTCGGGGACTAGCACCTCCTACAATGAGCAGTTCTTC.